This passage covers 21 T cell receptor beta chains from one sample sequenced in a study of identical twins. TCRdb reanalysed the 5' RACE reads using MiXCR and keeps one entry per CDR3 protein. This table has some 500,000 distinct CDR3 sequences, about 13% appearing once. This sample also appeared in a second study, on yellow fever vaccine responses in identical twins.

Sequenced: CD4+ T cells sorted from blood. These receptors all come from a young woman in good health.

The chain joins TRBV5-1 to TRBJ1-5; TRBD1 agrees at 7 bases. J was trimmed by 6 bases and V by 4 bases; bases with no gene match: 7. This CDR3 is 14 amino acids long. CDR1 is SGHRS, CDR2 YFSETQ, per germline. CDR3 loop: CASSETGDAQPQHF. The CDR3 bases are TGCGCCAGCAGCGAAACAGGGGATGCTCAGCCCCAGCATTTT.

The gene calls are TRBV29-1 and TRBJ2-2; 8 positions match TRBD1. V trimming: 3 bases; J trimming: 6 bases; junction bases outside the gene matches: 6. Germline loops: CDR1 SQVTM, CDR2 ANQGSEA. The CDR3 runs to 14 residues. The CDR3 region is CSVDRTGSAGELFF. CDR3 in DNA: TGCAGCGTTGACAGGACAGGGTCGGCCGGGGAGCTGTTTTTT.

This clonotype was recorded a few times. The chain links TRBV3-1 to TRBJ1-2; D is ambiguous. Germline CDR1 is LGHDT and CDR2 is YNNKEL (reference sequence). The length of the CDR3 is 14 residues. Trimming shortened V by 0 bases and J by 3 bases, and 8 bases separated the two germline ends. The CDR3 sequence is CASSQDRWDYGYTF. As DNA, the CDR3 is TGTGCCAGCAGCCAAGACCGCTGGGACTATGGCTACACCTTC.

The V and J genes are TRBV5-1 and TRBJ2-3; the match to TRBD2 covers 12 bases. The CDR3 extends over 15 amino acids. V trimming: 4 bases; J trimming: 6 bases; junction bases outside the gene matches: 6. Per germline, CDR1 SGHRS and CDR2 YFSETQ. CDR3 DNA sequence: TGCGCCAGCAGCACTCTAGCGGGGGGGTCTGATACGCAGTATTTT. Its protein product is CASSTLAGGSDTQYF.

This sequence joins TRBV14 and TRBJ2-1, with D unclear. V lost 2 bases to trimming and J lost 7 bases, with 33 bases between them. This CDR3 has 21 amino acids. The germline gives CDR1 SGHDN, CDR2 FVKESK. The CDR3 loop is CASSQKKKILRSDVASNEQFF. The CDR3, as DNA: TGTGCCAGCAGCCAAAAAAAGAAAATCTTAAGGAGTGACGTGGCTAGTAATGAGCAGTTCTTC.

This clonotype rates as medium-sized. This chain connects TRBV29-1 to TRBJ2-1; D is perhaps TRBD2 (6 bases). CDR3 length equals 17 residues. In germline, CDR1 is SQVTM, CDR2 ANQGSEA. Deletions cut 4 bases from V and 9 bases from J, with 28 bases between. The CDR3 loop is CSVGIPGTSSLRGEQFF. As DNA, the CDR3 is TGCAGCGTTGGGATACCCGGGACTTCTTCCTTGCGGGGTGAGCAGTTCTTC.

This rearrangement joins TRBV12-3 or TRBV12-4 to TRBJ2-1; 8 nucleotides match TRBD1. The CDR3 extends over 13 amino acids. V shed 6 bases, J shed 10 bases, and the junction held 8 bases outside the gene matches. The CDR3 DNA sequence: TGTGCCAGCAGCCGTACAGGGGGACGGGAGCAGTTCTTC. It codes for CASSRTGGREQFF.

In DNA, the CDR3 is TGCAGCGTTGGACAGGCCCTCAATGAGCAGTTCTTC. Its translation: CSVGQALNEQFF. The V gene is TRBV29-1, the J gene TRBJ2-1; a weak D match, TRBD1 (6 bases). V was shortened by 4 bases and J by 6 bases, with 10 bases between the two germline ends. CDR1 is SQVTM, CDR2 ANQGSEA, per germline. This CDR3 is built from 12 residues.

The chain recombines TRBV3-1 with TRBJ2-1, with 13 bases fitting TRBD2. The J segment lost 11 bases and the V segment lost 6 bases, leaving 19 bases of the junction unmatched. Germline V gives CDR1 LGHDT, CDR2 YNNKEL (reference sequence). The CDR3 contains 18 residues. The CDR3 loop reads CASRHIAWTSGRGVKQFF. The DNA for the CDR3 is TGTGCCAGCAGACACATAGCCTGGACTAGCGGGAGAGGGGTGAAGCAGTTCTTC.

At least ten counts were recorded for this clonotype. The chain uses TRBV29-1 and TRBJ2-3, with D perhaps TRBD2 (6 bases). V dropped 2 bases and J dropped 0 bases, with 15 bases sitting between them. The length of the CDR3 is 16 residues. Germline V lookup: CDR1 SQVTM, CDR2 ANQGSEA. Here the CDR3 DNA reads TGCAGCGTTGAATACTTCGGGAGAGTAAGCACAGATACGCAGTATTTT. Residues: CSVEYFGRVSTDTQYF.

The chain couples TRBV5-1 to TRBJ2-3, with D hard to call. The CDR3 extends over 15 amino acids. V lost 2 bases and J 2 bases, leaving 12 bases between the germline ends. The V gene's germline CDR1 is SGHRS and CDR2 YFSETQ. The CDR3 sequence: CASSFGQAITDTQYF. CDR3 nucleotide sequence: TGCGCCAGCAGCTTTGGCCAGGCAATCACAGATACGCAGTATTTT.

The chain employs TRBV28 and TRBJ2-7; D call uncertain. The V gene lost 2 bases and the J gene lost 5 bases, with 16 bases spanning the gap. CDR1 is MDHEN and CDR2 is SYDVKM in the germline V gene. The CDR3 spans 15 residues. CDR3 sequence reads: CASSLRGPKIHEQYF. As DNA, the CDR3 is TGTGCCAGCAGTTTACGAGGTCCCAAGATCCACGAGCAGTACTTC.

This clonotype has ten or more counts. V and J are TRBV3-1 and TRBJ1-1; D unresolved. The CDR3 is made up of 12 amino acids. The V and J ends lost 1 base and 4 bases respectively, with 4 bases between them. Germline CDR1 LGHDT, CDR2 YNNKEL (reference sequence). For the CDR3, the DNA is TGTGCCAGCAGCCAAGTGGGCACTGAAGCTTTCTTT. This gives the protein CASSQVGTEAFF.

The sample holds many counts of this clonotype. The chain carries TRBV7-9 and TRBJ2-5; no clear D. Trimming shortened V by 8 bases and J by 2 bases, and 3 bases separated the two germline ends. The length of the CDR3 is 10 residues. Germline CDR1 is SEHNR and CDR2 is FQNEAQ (reference sequence). The CDR3 loop reads CASEQETQYF. The CDR3 DNA follows: TGTGCCAGCGAACAAGAGACCCAGTACTTC.

This clonotype was picked up a small number of times. The chain has TRBV7-2 and TRBJ2-7, with 12 bases that match TRBD2. The CDR3 runs 15 residues. The germline CDR1 and CDR2 sequences are SGHTA and FQGNSA. Losses at the gene ends were 1 base for V and 6 bases for J; bases not matched to a gene: 4. CDR3 nucleotide sequence: TGTGCCAGCAGCTTAGAACTAGCGGGAGGTCTCGAGCAGTACTTC. It specifies CASSLELAGGLEQYF.

This clonotype was observed many times. V and J are TRBV5-1 and TRBJ2-4; 8 nucleotides match TRBD1. The length of the CDR3 is 16 residues. Germline V lookup: CDR1 SGHRS, CDR2 YFSETQ. Unmatched junction bases numbered 11, after V lost 4 bases and J lost 5 bases. CDR3 nucleotides: TGCGCCAGCAGCCCGGGACAGGAGGCCCGGGAAAACATTCAGTACTTC. It encodes CASSPGQEARENIQYF.

The table lists this clonotype with many counts. The chain couples TRBV5-1 to TRBJ2-7; 7 bases are shared with TRBD2. Germline CDR1 SGHRS, CDR2 YFSETQ. Germline trimming cut 0 bases from V and 7 bases from J; bases unmatched to any gene: 4. This CDR3 is 13 amino acids long. The CDR3 DNA reads TGCGCCAGCAGCTTGGCCGGGGGGAGTGAGCAGTACTTC. Its protein is CASSLAGGSEQYF.

This sequence joins TRBV7-6 and TRBJ1-1, with D maybe TRBD1 (6 bases). Per germline, CDR1 SGHVS and CDR2 FNYEAQ. This CDR3 has 17 amino acids. Between the trimmed V and J ends, which lost 5 bases and 0 bases, there was a span of 19 bases. In DNA, the CDR3 is TGTGCCAGCAGCCCCTTACAACAGGGTTCCATGAACACTGAAGCTTTCTTT. Encoded protein: CASSPLQQGSMNTEAFF. Drawing the rest from reference TRBV7-6 and TRBJ1-1, the complete variable domain is GAGVSQSPRYKVTKRGQDVALRCDPISGHVSLYWYRQALGQGPEFLTYFNYEAQQDKSGLPNDRFSAERPEGSISTLTIQRTEQRDSAMYRCASSPLQQGSMNTEAFFGQGTRLTVV.

The table lists this clonotype with a few counts. In nucleotides, the CDR3 is TGTGCCAGCAGCGTGGGAGTGGATGAGACCCAGTACTTC. Encoded protein: CASSVGVDETQYF. The chain recombines TRBV9 with TRBJ2-5, with D possibly matching TRBD2 (5 bases). The V and J ends lost 2 bases and 5 bases respectively, with 10 bases between them. The CDR3 loop spans 13 amino acids. Germline CDR1 reads SGDLS; CDR2 reads YYNGEE. Full variable domain (remainder filled in from reference TRBV9 and TRBJ2-5): DSGVTQTPKHLITATGQRVTLRCSPRSGDLSVYWYQQSLDQGLQFLIQYYNGEERAKGNILERFSAQQFPDLHSELNLSSLELGDSALYFCASSVGVDETQYFGPGTRLLVL.

The sample holds one count of this clonotype. CDR3 region: CASSRRGGAGNEQFF. The CDR3 DNA is TGCGCCAGCAGCCGCCGAGGGGGGGCAGGCAATGAGCAGTTCTTC. The V call is TRBV4-3, the J call TRBJ2-1; weak D call: TRBD2 (7 bases). The CDR3 length is 15 residues. The germline V and J ends were trimmed by 4 bases and 6 bases, with 16 bases remaining between them. Germline V lookup: CDR1 LGHNA, CDR2 YSLEER.

This clonotype was seen more than once but under ten times. The chain carries TRBV7-3 and TRBJ1-2; perhaps TRBD1 as D (6 bases). Germline CDR1 reads SGHTA; CDR2 reads FQGTGA. This CDR3 comprises 13 residues. V lost 5 bases and J lost 6, with 13 bases in between. For the CDR3, the DNA is TGTGCCAGCAGCCCGAGGGGGGTGGATGGCTACACCTTC. Translation: CASSPRGVDGYTF.